A selection of T cell receptor beta chains follows, all from one sample in a study of blood T cell repertoires in COVID-19. Assay: immunoSEQ multiplex PCR; the TCRdb copy retains only in-frame clones and omits some. The sample lists approximately 230,000 clones; 70% to 85% were seen once. The specimen sequenced was PBMCs or T cells enriched from blood (not recorded which). The receptors come from a man in his forties who had recovered from COVID-19. Each CDR3 is given with its conserved first and last residue. The order of the fields is CDR3 length, V gene, J gene, D gene, clone size, CDR3 protein, CDR3 DNA. D genes are given only for firm matches. Not every row has a clone size; where given, it reads once, few, many or a size class.

14	TRBV29-1	TRBJ2-1	TRBD1	-	CSVRTGGSYNEQFF	TGCAGCGTCCGGACAGGGGGATCCTACAATGAGCAGTTCTTC
15	TRBV23-1	TRBJ2-7	TRBD1	once	CASSQIGTGTVEQYF	TGCGCCAGCAGTCAGATTGGGACAGGAACCGTCGAGCAGTACTTC
14	TRBV6-5	TRBJ1-5	TRBD1	-	CASSPTGGGQPQHF	TGTGCCAGCAGTCCTACAGGGGGTGGTCAGCCCCAGCATTTT
17	TRBV5-1	TRBJ1-3	-	-	CASSETVSGGSGNTIYF	TGCGCCAGCAGCGAGACAGTCTCGGGAGGCTCTGGAAACACCATATATTTT
14	TRBV5-1	TRBJ2-7	TRBD2	few	CASSPGTSGYEQYF	TGCGCCAGCAGCCCCGGGACTAGCGGCTACGAGCAGTACTTC
13	TRBV15	TRBJ2-3	-	-	CATGRGVADTQYF	TGTGCCACCGGACGGGGTGTTGCCGATACGCAGTATTTT
14	TRBV5-4	TRBJ1-5	-	-	CASSLGTGIQPQHF	TGTGCCAGCAGCTTGGGAACAGGGATCCAGCCCCAGCATTTT
13	TRBV30	TRBJ1-5	-	-	CAWSLGGSQPQHF	TGTGCCTGGAGCTTGGGCGGGAGTCAGCCCCAGCATTTT
18	TRBV9	TRBJ2-1	-	-	CASSLPGTGGAGYNEQFF	TGTGCCAGCAGCCTTCCCGGGACAGGAGGAGCGGGATACAATGAGCAGTTCTTC
18	TRBV4-2	TRBJ2-7	TRBD2	few	CASSLMVAGPTGSYEQYF	TGTGCCAGCAGCCTCATGGTAGCGGGGCCTACCGGTTCCTACGAGCAGTACTTC
15	TRBV5-5	TRBJ2-7	-	-	CASSFGSNRVYEQYF	TGTGCCAGCAGCTTTGGTAGTAACAGGGTCTACGAGCAGTACTTC
15	TRBV5-1	TRBJ1-4	-	once	CASSFSPATNEKLFF	TGCGCCAGCAGCTTCAGTCCTGCAACTAATGAAAAACTGTTTTTT
13	TRBV7-2	TRBJ1-5	-	-	CASSLQNNQPQHF	TGTGCCAGCAGCTTACAGAACAATCAGCCCCAGCATTTT
14	TRBV10-3	TRBJ2-2	-	-	CAISELRGTGELFF	TGTGCCATCAGCGAGCTTCGCGGCACCGGGGAGCTGTTTTTT
14	TRBV30	TRBJ1-2	TRBD1	-	CAWSVLRGAYGYTF	TGTGCCTGGAGCGTCCTCAGGGGGGCCTATGGCTACACCTTC
12	TRBV6-2/TRBV6-3	TRBJ2-1	-	-	CASSLFFNEQFF	TGTGCCAGCAGCCTGTTCTTCAATGAGCAGTTCTTC
14	TRBV10-3	TRBJ1-1	-	-	CAISPDREGTEAFF	TGTGCCATCAGCCCCGACCGGGAGGGGACTGAAGCTTTCTTT
12	TRBV3-1/TRBV3-2	TRBJ2-1	-	-	CASSLSRGEQFF	TGTGCCAGCAGCCTTTCTCGCGGCGAGCAGTTCTTC
16	TRBV28	TRBJ2-7	TRBD1	-	CASSPETGQRPYEQYF	TGTGCCAGCAGTCCCGAGACAGGGCAGAGGCCCTACGAGCAGTACTTC
16	TRBV5-1	TRBJ2-7	TRBD1	-	CASSLRTGASTYEQYF	TGCGCCAGCAGCCTTCGGACAGGGGCCTCCACCTACGAGCAGTACTTC
14	TRBV5-5	TRBJ1-1	TRBD1	-	CASSWGQEGTEAFF	TGTGCCAGCAGCTGGGGACAGGAGGGCACTGAAGCTTTCTTT
12	TRBV28	TRBJ1-5	-	few	CASRGGRQPQHF	TGTGCCAGCAGAGGGGGTCGCCAGCCCCAGCATTTT
14	TRBV5-1	TRBJ2-7	-	few	CASSSQGDLREQYF	TGCGCCAGCAGCTCGCAAGGGGATCTACGAGAGCAGTACTTC
15	TRBV30	TRBJ2-1	TRBD2	-	CAWGVGLAGRNEQFF	TGTGCCTGGGGGGTCGGGCTAGCGGGACGCAATGAGCAGTTCTTC
16	TRBV24-1	TRBJ2-7	TRBD1	few	CATSDAPGQGRNEQYF	TGTGCCACCAGTGATGCACCGGGACAGGGCCGAAACGAGCAGTACTTC
15	TRBV7-2	TRBJ1-4	-	-	CASSLVVATNEKLFF	TGTGCCAGCAGCTTAGTAGTGGCAACTAATGAAAAACTGTTTTTT
15	TRBV3-1/TRBV3-2	TRBJ2-7	TRBD2	-	CASSQGGTSGYEQYF	TGTGCCAGCAGCCAAGGCGGGACTAGCGGCTACGAGCAGTACTTC
14	TRBV2	TRBJ2-5	-	-	CASSQNRDSETQYF	TGTGCCAGCAGTCAGAACCGGGACTCAGAGACCCAGTACTTC
15	TRBV5-1	TRBJ2-7	-	-	CASSLGPLGSYEQYF	TGCGCCAGCAGCTTGGGGCCGCTTGGCTCCTACGAGCAGTACTTC
15	TRBV19	TRBJ1-4	-	-	CASSVWAGVREKLFF	TGTGCCAGTAGTGTATGGGCAGGGGTAAGGGAAAAACTGTTTTTT
13	TRBV27	TRBJ1-2	-	-	CASSFAANYGYTF	TGTGCCAGCAGTTTCGCAGCTAACTATGGCTACACCTTC